These 12 T cell receptor beta chains originate from one sample sequenced in a study of blood T cell repertoires in COVID-19. Repertoires were generated with immunoSEQ multiplex PCR, while TCRdb's copy carries only in-frame clones and drops some. Seen here are approximately 450,000 clones, about 85% observed once, and the top ten hold nearly 2%. Sequencing was performed on PBMCs or T cells enriched from blood (not recorded which). These receptors all stem from a woman aged 18-29 years with acute COVID-19.

This chain joins TRBV28 and TRBJ1-5; TRBD1 matches at 9 bases. Germline V gene lookup returns CDR1 MDHEN and CDR2 SYDVKM. Trimming removed 1 base from V and 5 bases from J; junction bases left unmatched: 3. There are 15 residues in the CDR3. CDR3: CASSLLGTGHQPQHF. CDR3 DNA: TGTGCCAGCAGTTTATTGGGGACAGGGCATCAGCCCCAGCATTTT.

The chain links TRBV3-1 (or the pseudogene TRBV3-2) to TRBJ2-5; TRBD1 aligns across 7 bases. Germline V gene data show CDR1 as LGHDT and CDR2 as YNNKEL (reference sequence). J was trimmed by 5 bases and V by 3 bases; bases with no gene match: 12. The CDR3 length is 16 residues. As DNA, the CDR3 is TGTGCCAGCAGCCAGCTAATAAGACAGGGTGTTGAGACCCAGTACTTC. Translating it yields CASSQLIRQGVETQYF.

The chain is built from TRBV5-5 and TRBJ1-1, with D unresolved. Trimming left V 0 bases short and J 5 bases short, with 11 bases between. Germline V gene sequence: CDR1 SGHKS, CDR2 YYEKEE (reference sequence). The CDR3 consists of 14 residues. DNA of the CDR3: TGTGCCAGCAGCTTGGGAAGGGCGGGAACTGAAGCTTTCTTT. Translation: CASSLGRAGTEAFF.

V usage is TRBV6-2 or TRBV6-3 and J usage is TRBJ2-7; tentatively, D is TRBD1 (5 bases). The V end lost 4 bases, the J end lost 6 bases, and 10 bases lay between the germline ends. CDR1 MNHEY and CDR2 SVGEGT come from the germline V gene. The CDR3 spans 12 residues. CDR3 coding DNA: TGTGCCAGCAGTTTTGGGGCACGCGAGCAGTACTTC. Translated, it gives CASSFGAREQYF.

This clone was observed a few times. Here the CDR3 reads CASSRTGTGTHGYTF. The CDR3 region has the DNA TGTGCCAGCAGTCGCACCGGGACAGGGACCCATGGCTACACCTTC. V is TRBV6-5 and J is TRBJ1-2, with 9 bases fitting TRBD1. J was trimmed by 6 bases and V by 5 bases; bases with no gene match: 10. CDR1 is MNHEY, CDR2 SVGAGI, per germline. This CDR3 contains 15 residues.

V is TRBV5-5 and J is TRBJ2-7; perhaps TRBD1 as D (5 bases). V lost 1 base and J lost 3, with 11 bases in between. CDR1 and CDR2 from the germline V gene are SGHKS and YYEKEE (reference sequence). The CDR3 runs 14 residues. CDR3: CASSLIGVGYEQYF. In DNA form, the CDR3 reads TGTGCCAGCAGCTTGATAGGGGTCGGCTACGAGCAGTACTTC. The whole variable domain, remainder taken from reference TRBV5-5 and TRBJ2-7, is DAGVTQSPTHLIKTRGQQVTLRCSPISGHKSVSWYQQVLGQGPQFIFQYYEKEERGRGNFPDRFSARQFPNYSSELNVNALLLGDSALYLCASSLIGVGYEQYFGPGTRLTVT.

The chain recombines TRBV10-1 with TRBJ2-1, with 11 bases that match TRBD2. V trimming: 1 base; J trimming: 7 bases; junction bases outside the gene matches: 3. CDR3 length: 15 amino acids. The V gene's germline CDR1 is WNHNN and CDR2 SYGVQD (reference sequence). The CDR3 region is CASSELLAGENEQFF. CDR3 in DNA: TGCGCCAGCAGTGAGTTACTAGCGGGAGAAAATGAGCAGTTCTTC.

CDR3 residues: CATSDSGQGKETQYF. DNA of the CDR3: TGTGCCACCAGTGATTCCGGACAGGGGAAAGAGACCCAGTACTTC. The rearrangement uses TRBV24-1 and TRBJ2-5, with TRBD1 identical over 9 bases. Germline V CDR1 and CDR2: KGHDR, SFDVKD. The V and J ends lost 2 bases and 3 bases, in that order; junction bases with no gene match: 3. This CDR3 is built from 15 residues.

The chain recombines TRBV7-2 with TRBJ2-7; D call uncertain. The germline V gene has CDR1 SGHTA and CDR2 FQGNSA. V lost 10 bases and J 0 bases, leaving 16 bases between the germline ends. The CDR3 covers 14 residues. CDR3 amino acids: CATKTLSNSYEQYF. The DNA of the CDR3 is TGTGCCACCAAAACCCTGTCTAACTCCTACGAGCAGTACTTC.

The chain is built from TRBV10-3 and TRBJ2-7; no definite D call. CDR1 is ENHRY, CDR2 SYGVKD, per germline. Deletions cut 0 bases from V and 3 bases from J, with 12 bases between. This CDR3 has 15 residues. The CDR3 protein is CAISESTVRDYEQYF. CDR3 in DNA: TGTGCCATCAGTGAGTCAACAGTTAGAGACTACGAGCAGTACTTC.

The V and J genes are TRBV7-2 and TRBJ2-1; TRBD2 matches at 7 bases. The J segment lost 5 bases and the V segment lost 5 bases, leaving 6 bases of the junction unmatched. CDR3 length: 14 amino acids. The germline CDR1 and CDR2 sequences are SGHTA and FQGNSA. CDR3 sequence: CASSLMGLNNEQFF. CDR3 DNA sequence: TGTGCCAGCAGCCTCATGGGACTAAACAATGAGCAGTTCTTC.

This rearrangement joins TRBV28 to TRBJ2-7, with a tentative D call TRBD2 (6 bases). Trimming stripped 3 bases from V and 4 bases from J, with 16 bases between. Looked up from germline, CDR1 is MDHEN and CDR2 is SYDVKM. This CDR3 region has 15 residues. The CDR3 nucleotides read TGTGCCAGCAGTTTTGTAGGGACTGAGGTATACGAGCAGTACTTC. It yields the protein CASSFVGTEVYEQYF. The full variable domain, rest sourced from reference TRBV28 and TRBJ2-7, is DVKVTQSSRYLVKRTGEKVFLECVQDMDHENMFWYRQDPGLGLRLIYFSYDVKMKEKGDIPEGYSVSREKKERFSLILESASTNQTSMYLCASSFVGTEVYEQYFGPGTRLTVT.